The present entry profiles one TCR beta chain with its context. The ends lost 4 bases at V and 4 bases at J; junction bases unmatched: 10. CDR1 is LNHDA and CDR2 is SQIVND in the germline V gene (reference sequence). The CDR3 spans 16 residues. The data were taken from a study of blood T cell repertoires in COVID-19. About the study: The United States, Italy and Spain provided the acute and convalescent COVID-19 samples. T cells, B-cell-depleted T cells, or PBMCs supplied cDNA or gDNA.

Methods used by the authors: Amplification with reference gene primers provided the estimates of nucleated cell counts. Measured with immunoSEQ multiplex PCR; TCRdb has only the in-frame clones, and not every one. V, J and clone size are taken as reported in that table, and D and trimming were inferred from the DNA itself. The sample has about 130,000 clones, approximately 80% seen once. The TCR was taken from an elderly woman with acute or convalescent COVID-19. The material sequenced was peripheral blood. The chain combines TRBV19 with TRBJ1-2, with 9 bases matching TRBD1. The CDR3 here is CASSTQYRGLSYGYTF. DNA of the CDR3: TGTGCCAGTAGTACTCAGTACAGGGGGCTTAGCTATGGCTACACCTTC.